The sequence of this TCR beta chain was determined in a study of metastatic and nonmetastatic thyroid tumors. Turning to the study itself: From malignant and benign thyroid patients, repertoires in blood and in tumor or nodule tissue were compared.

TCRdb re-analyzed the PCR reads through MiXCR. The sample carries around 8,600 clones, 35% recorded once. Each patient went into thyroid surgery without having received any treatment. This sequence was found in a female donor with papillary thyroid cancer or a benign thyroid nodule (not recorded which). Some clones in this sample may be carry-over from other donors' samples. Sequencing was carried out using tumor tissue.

The CDR3 coding sequence is TGCGCCAGCAGCTTGCCAATTACCGGGGAGCTGTTTTTT. Its protein is CASSLPITGELFF. The rearrangement links TRBV5-1 to TRBJ2-2; D unresolved. CDR3 size: 13 residues. Germline CDR1 is SGHRS and CDR2 is YFSETQ. Trimming cost V 1 base and J 5 bases, with 6 bases left between them.